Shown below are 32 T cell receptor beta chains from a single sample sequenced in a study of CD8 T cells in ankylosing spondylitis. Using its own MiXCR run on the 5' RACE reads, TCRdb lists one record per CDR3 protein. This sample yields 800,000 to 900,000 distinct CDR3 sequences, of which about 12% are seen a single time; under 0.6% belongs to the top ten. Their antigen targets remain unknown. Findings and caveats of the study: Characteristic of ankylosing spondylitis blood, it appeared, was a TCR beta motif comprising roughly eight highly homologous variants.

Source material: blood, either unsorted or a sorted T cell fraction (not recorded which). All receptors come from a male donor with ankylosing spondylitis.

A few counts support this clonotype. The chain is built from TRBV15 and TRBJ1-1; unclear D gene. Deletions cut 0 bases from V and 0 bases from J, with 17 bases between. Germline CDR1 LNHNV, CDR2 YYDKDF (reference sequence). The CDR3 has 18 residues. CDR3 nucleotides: TGTGCCACCAGCAGAGAACGGGCAAACAGCCTAATGAACACTGAAGCTTTCTTT. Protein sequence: CATSRERANSLMNTEAFF.

The DNA of the CDR3 is TGTGCCAGCAGCTCGGACAGCGCTGGAAACACCATATATTTT. This translates into CASSSDSAGNTIYF. J is TRBJ1-3 and V is TRBV7-2, with D perhaps TRBD1 (6 bases). Deletions cut 4 bases from V and 2 bases from J, with 9 bases between. The CDR3 totals 14 residues. The germline V gene has CDR1 SGHTA and CDR2 FQGNSA.

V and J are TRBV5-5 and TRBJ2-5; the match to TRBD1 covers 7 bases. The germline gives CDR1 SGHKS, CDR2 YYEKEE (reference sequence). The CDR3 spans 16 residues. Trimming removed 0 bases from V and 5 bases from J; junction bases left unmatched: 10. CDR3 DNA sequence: TGTGCCAGCAGCTTGGAGCCAGGGGGAAGTGGGGAGACCCAGTACTTC. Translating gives CASSLEPGGSGETQYF. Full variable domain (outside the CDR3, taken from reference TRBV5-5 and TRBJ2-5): DAGVTQSPTHLIKTRGQQVTLRCSPISGHKSVSWYQQVLGQGPQFIFQYYEKEERGRGNFPDRFSARQFPNYSSELNVNALLLGDSALYLCASSLEPGGSGETQYFGPGTRLLVL.

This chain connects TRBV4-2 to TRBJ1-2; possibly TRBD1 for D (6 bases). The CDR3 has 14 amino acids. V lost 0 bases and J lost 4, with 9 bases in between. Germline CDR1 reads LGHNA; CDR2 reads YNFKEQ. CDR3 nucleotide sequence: TGTGCCAGCAGCCAAGATTTACAGGGCTATGGCTACACCTTC. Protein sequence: CASSQDLQGYGYTF.

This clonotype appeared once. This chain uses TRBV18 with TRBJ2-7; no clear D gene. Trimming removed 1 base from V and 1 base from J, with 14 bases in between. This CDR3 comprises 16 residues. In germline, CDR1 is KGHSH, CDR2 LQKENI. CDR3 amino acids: CASSPLGPGGSYEQYF. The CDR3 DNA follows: TGTGCCAGCTCACCACTAGGCCCCGGCGGATCCTACGAGCAGTACTTC.

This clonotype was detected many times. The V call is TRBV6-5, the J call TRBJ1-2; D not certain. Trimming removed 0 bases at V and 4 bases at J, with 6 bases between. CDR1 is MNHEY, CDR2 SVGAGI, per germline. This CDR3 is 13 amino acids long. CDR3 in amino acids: CASSYSPFYGYTF. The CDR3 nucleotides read TGTGCCAGCAGTTACTCCCCTTTCTATGGCTACACCTTC.

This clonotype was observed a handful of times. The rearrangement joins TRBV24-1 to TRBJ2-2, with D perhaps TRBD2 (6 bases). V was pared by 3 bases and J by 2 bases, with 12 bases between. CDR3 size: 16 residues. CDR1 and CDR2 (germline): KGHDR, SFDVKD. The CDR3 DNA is TGTGCCACCAGTGATCCGCAGGGACTCAACACCGGGGAGCTGTTTTTT. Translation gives CATSDPQGLNTGELFF.

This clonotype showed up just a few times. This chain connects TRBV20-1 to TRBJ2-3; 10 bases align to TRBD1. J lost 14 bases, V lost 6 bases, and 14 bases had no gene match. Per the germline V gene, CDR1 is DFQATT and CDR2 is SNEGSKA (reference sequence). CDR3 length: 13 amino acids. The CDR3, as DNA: TGCAGTGCCACCACCCCCGGGACAGGGGTTATGTATTTT. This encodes CSATTPGTGVMYF.

This CDR3 reads CASSDPWGEQFF. CDR3 DNA sequence: TGCGCCAGCAGCGACCCCTGGGGTGAGCAGTTCTTC. The genes are TRBV5-1 and TRBJ2-1; no clear D. V was shortened by 4 bases and J by 9 bases, with 11 bases between the two germline ends. CDR1 and CDR2 (germline): SGHRS, YFSETQ. The CDR3 contains 12 residues.

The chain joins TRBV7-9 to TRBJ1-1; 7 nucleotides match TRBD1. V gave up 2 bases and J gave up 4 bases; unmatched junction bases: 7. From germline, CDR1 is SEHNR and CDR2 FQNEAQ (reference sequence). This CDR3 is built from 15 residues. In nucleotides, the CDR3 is TGTGCCAGCAGCTTAAATGCCAGGGGGACCACTGAAGCTTTCTTT. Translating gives CASSLNARGTTEAFF.

The CDR3 sequence is CASSLLPTSGSMSSYNEQFF. CDR3 nucleotides: TGTGCCAGCAGCTTACTACCAACTAGCGGGTCGATGAGCTCCTACAATGAGCAGTTCTTC. V usage is TRBV11-2 and J usage is TRBJ2-1, with 9 bases matching TRBD2. This CDR3 comprises 20 residues. V dropped 2 bases and J dropped 0; count of bases not matched to a gene: 14. CDR1 and CDR2 from the germline V gene are SGHAT and FQNNGV.

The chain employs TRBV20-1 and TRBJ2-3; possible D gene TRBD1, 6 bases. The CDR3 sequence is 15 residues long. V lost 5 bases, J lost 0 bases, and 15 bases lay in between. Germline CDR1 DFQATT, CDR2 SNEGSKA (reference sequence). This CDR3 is CSAQRGKVSTDTQYF. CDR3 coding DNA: TGCAGTGCTCAGAGGGGGAAAGTCAGCACAGATACGCAGTATTTT.

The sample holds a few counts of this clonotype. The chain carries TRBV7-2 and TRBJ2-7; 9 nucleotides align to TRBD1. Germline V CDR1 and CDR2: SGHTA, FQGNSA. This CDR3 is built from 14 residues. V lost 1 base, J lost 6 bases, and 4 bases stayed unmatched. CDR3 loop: CASSLVGTGPEQYF. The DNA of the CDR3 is TGTGCCAGCAGCTTAGTCGGGACAGGGCCCGAGCAGTACTTC.

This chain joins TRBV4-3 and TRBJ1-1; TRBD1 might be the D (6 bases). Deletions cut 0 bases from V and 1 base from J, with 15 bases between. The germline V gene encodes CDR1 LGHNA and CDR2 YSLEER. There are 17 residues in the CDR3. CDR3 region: CASSQDVVGAANTEAFF. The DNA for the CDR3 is TGCGCCAGCAGCCAAGATGTTGTGGGGGCAGCGAACACTGAAGCTTTCTTT.

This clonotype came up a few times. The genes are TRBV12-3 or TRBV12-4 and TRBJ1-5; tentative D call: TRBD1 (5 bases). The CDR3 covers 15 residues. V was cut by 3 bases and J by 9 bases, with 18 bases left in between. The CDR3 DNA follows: TGTGCCAGCAGTTTTCAAGGACAAAGAGGATCGCCCCAGCATTTT. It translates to CASSFQGQRGSPQHF.

The CDR3 DNA follows: TGCGCCAGCAGCTTGAGGCCAGACTCCTACGAGCAGTACTTC. Translated, it gives CASSLRPDSYEQYF. The V and J genes are TRBV5-1 and TRBJ2-7; D is undetermined. The CDR3 has 14 residues. V lost 1 base and J 0 bases, leaving 8 bases between the germline ends. Germline CDR1 reads SGHRS; CDR2 reads YFSETQ. Full variable domain (missing parts from reference TRBV5-1 and TRBJ2-7): KAGVTQTPRYLIKTRGQQVTLSCSPISGHRSVSWYQQTPGQGLQFLFEYFSETQRNKGNFPGRFSGRQFSNSRSEMNVSTLELGDSALYLCASSLRPDSYEQYFGPGTRLTVT.

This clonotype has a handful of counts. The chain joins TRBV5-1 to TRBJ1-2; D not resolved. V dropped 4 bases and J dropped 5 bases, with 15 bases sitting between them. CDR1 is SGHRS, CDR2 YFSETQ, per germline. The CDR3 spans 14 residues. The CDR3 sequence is CASSLGGGLYGYTF. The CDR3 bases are TGCGCCAGCAGCCTGGGAGGCGGACTATATGGCTACACCTTC.

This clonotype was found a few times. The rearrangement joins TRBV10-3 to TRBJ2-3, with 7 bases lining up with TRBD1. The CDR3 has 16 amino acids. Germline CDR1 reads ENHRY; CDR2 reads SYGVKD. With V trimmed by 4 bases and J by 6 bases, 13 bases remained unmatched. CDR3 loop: CAISGYRGGDSDTQYF. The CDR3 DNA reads TGTGCCATCAGTGGGTACAGGGGTGGGGACAGCGATACGCAGTATTTT.

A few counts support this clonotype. CDR3 residues: CSVRTDLNTEAFF. The CDR3 DNA is TGCAGCGTCCGGACAGACCTGAACACTGAAGCTTTCTTT. The rearrangement joins TRBV29-1 to TRBJ1-1; a possible D gene is TRBD1 (6 bases). V was cut by 6 bases and J by 0 bases, with 11 bases left in between. This CDR3 contains 13 residues. Germline V gene data show CDR1 as SQVTM and CDR2 as ANQGSEA.

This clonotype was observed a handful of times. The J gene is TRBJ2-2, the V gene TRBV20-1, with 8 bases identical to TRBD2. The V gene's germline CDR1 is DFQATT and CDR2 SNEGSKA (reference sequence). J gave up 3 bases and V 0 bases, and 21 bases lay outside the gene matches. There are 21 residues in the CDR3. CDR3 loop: CSARDLRRPLERGSDTGELFF. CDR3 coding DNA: TGCAGTGCTAGAGATCTGAGGCGACCCCTAGAGCGGGGGAGCGACACCGGGGAGCTGTTTTTT.

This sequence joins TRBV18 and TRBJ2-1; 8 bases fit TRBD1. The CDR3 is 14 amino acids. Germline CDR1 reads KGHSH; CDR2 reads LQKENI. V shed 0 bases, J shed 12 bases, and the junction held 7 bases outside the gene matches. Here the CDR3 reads CASSPPTGELAQFF. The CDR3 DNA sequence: TGTGCCAGCTCACCACCGACAGGGGAGCTCGCGCAGTTCTTC.

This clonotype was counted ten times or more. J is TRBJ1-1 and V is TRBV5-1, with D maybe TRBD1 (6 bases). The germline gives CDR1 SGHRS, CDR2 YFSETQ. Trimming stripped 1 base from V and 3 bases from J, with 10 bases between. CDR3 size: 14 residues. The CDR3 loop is CASSLTGKDTEAFF. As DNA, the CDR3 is TGCGCCAGCAGCTTGACAGGGAAGGACACTGAAGCTTTCTTT.

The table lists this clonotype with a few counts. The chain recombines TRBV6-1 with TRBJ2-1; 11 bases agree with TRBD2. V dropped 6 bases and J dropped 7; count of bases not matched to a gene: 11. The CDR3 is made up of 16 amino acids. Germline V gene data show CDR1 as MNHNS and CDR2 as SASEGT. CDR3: CASSPLAGGQLNEQFF. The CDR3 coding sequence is TGTGCCAGCAGCCCCTTAGCGGGAGGGCAATTAAATGAGCAGTTCTTC.

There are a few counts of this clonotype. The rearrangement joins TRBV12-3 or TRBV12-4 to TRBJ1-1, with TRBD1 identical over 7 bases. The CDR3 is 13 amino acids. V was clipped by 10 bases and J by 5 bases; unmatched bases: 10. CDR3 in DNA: TGTGCCACCAGGGTGACAGGGCGAACTGAAGCTTTCTTT. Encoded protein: CATRVTGRTEAFF.

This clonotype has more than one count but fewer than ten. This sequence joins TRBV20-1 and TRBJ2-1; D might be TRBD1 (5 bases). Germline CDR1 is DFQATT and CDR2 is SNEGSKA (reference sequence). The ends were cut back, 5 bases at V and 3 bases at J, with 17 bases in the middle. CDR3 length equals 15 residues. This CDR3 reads CSADADTSYYNEQFF. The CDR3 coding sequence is TGCAGTGCTGACGCGGACACGTCTTACTACAATGAGCAGTTCTTC.

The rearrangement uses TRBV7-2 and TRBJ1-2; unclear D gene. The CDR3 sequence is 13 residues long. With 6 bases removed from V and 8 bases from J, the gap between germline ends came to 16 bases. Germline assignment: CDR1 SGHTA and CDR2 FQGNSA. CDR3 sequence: CASSPGVLVGYTF. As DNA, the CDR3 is TGTGCCAGCAGTCCGGGCGTGCTCGTGGGCTACACCTTC. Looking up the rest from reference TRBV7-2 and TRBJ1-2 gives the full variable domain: GAGVSQSPSNKVTEKGKDVELRCDPISGHTALYWYRQSLGQGLEFLIYFQGNSAPDKSGLPSDRFSAERTGGSVSTLTIQRTQQEDSAVYLCASSPGVLVGYTFGSGTRLTVV.

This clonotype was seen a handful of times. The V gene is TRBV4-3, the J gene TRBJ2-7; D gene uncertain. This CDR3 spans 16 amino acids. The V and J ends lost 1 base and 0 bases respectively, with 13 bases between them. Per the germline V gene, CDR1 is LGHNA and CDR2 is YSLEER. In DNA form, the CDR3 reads TGCGCCAGCAGCCAAGTGTGGGGTTTTTCCTCCTACGAGCAGTACTTC. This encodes CASSQVWGFSSYEQYF.

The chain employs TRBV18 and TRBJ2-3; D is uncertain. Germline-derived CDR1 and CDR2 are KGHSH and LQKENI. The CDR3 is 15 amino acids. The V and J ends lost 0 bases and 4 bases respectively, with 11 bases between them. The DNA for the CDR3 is TGTGCCAGCTCACCACCTGGACGGGTCGCAGATACGCAGTATTTT. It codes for CASSPPGRVADTQYF.

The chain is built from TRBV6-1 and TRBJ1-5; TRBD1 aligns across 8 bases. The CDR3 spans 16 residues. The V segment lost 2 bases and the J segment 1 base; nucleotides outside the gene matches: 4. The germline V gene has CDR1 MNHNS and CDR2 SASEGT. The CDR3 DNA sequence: TGTGCCAGCAGTGAATTCTGGACAGGGAGCAATCAGCCCCAGCATTTT. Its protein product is CASSEFWTGSNQPQHF.

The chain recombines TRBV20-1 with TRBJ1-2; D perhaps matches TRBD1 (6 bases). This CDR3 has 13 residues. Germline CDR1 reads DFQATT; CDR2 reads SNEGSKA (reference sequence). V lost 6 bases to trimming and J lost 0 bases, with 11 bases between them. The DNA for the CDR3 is TGCAGTGCCAGGACAGCCTCTAACTATGGCTACACCTTC. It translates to CSARTASNYGYTF.

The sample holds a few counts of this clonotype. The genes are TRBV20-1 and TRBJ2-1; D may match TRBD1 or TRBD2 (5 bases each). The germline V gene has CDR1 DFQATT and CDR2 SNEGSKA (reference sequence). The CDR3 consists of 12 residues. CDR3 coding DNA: TGCATTATCGGGACCCCGCCCAATGAGCAGTTCTTC. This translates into CIIGTPPNEQFF.

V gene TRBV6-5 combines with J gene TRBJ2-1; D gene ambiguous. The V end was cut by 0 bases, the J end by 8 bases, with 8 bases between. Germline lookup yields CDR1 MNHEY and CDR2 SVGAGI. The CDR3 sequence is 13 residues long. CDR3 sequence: CASSYSVSHEQFF. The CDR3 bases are TGTGCCAGCAGTTACTCCGTCTCCCATGAGCAGTTCTTC.